This T cell receptor (beta chain) came from a study of T cell clonotyping in hematopoietic cell transplantation. Profiled with immunoSEQ multiplex PCR; TCRdb holds only in-frame clones, not every one. Here the sample spans 25,000 to 35,000 clones, 70% to 75% being singletons. CDR1 and CDR2 from the germline V gene are MDHEN and SYDVKM. This CDR3 has 14 amino acids. V was cut by 8 bases and J by 3 bases, with 13 bases left in between. Regarding time point: recipient sample about 28 days before transplant, after cytoreduction. The starting material was peripheral blood mononuclear cells, obtained before stem cell transplant. V is TRBV28 and J is TRBJ1-4; no definite D call. This TCR came from a man aged 50 or older with myelodysplastic syndrome. Some clones in this sample may be carry-over from other donors' samples. The CDR3 reads CASARSVPNEKLFF. In DNA, the CDR3 is TGTGCCAGCGCTAGGAGTGTGCCTAATGAAAAACTGTTTTTT.